Below are 30 T cell receptor beta chains sequenced from a single sample in a study of T cells after yellow fever vaccination. TCRdb analysed the 5' RACE reads with MiXCR anew, one entry per CDR3 protein. The repertoire has hundreds of thousands of distinct CDR3 sequences, roughly 10% of them found once; the top ten carry roughly 18%. The sequenced sample was PBMCs, obtained on the day of the first yellow fever vaccination. The receptors stem from a man aged 18-30 years who received the YFV17D yellow fever vaccine.

The table lists this clonotype with a few counts. The chain uses TRBV5-4 and TRBJ2-6, with 7 bases that match TRBD1. V trimming: 4 bases; J trimming: 1 base; junction bases outside the gene matches: 8. The CDR3 has 17 residues. In germline, CDR1 is SGHNT, CDR2 YYREEE (reference sequence). The CDR3 bases are TGTGCCAGCAGCCTAACAGGGGTCACTTCTGGGGCCAACGTCCTGACTTTC. Its protein is CASSLTGVTSGANVLTF.

This clonotype appeared a few times. This rearrangement joins TRBV20-1 to TRBJ1-2; 8 bases fit TRBD1. This CDR3 region has 14 residues. Losses at the gene ends were 5 bases for V and 7 bases for J; bases not matched to a gene: 12. Germline CDR1 DFQATT, CDR2 SNEGSKA (reference sequence). The CDR3: CSAPGTGQRGGYTF. The CDR3 DNA reads TGCAGTGCTCCAGGGACAGGCCAAAGGGGTGGCTACACCTTC.

The table lists this clonotype with a few counts. The V gene is TRBV18, the J gene TRBJ2-3; tentative D call: TRBD1 (5 bases). The germline gives CDR1 KGHSH, CDR2 LQKENI. Deletions cut 3 bases from V and 4 bases from J, with 8 bases between. CDR3 length: 13 amino acids. DNA of the CDR3: TGTGCCAGCTCACCTAGACAGTCAGATACGCAGTATTTT. This translates into CASSPRQSDTQYF. Filled out from reference TRBV18 and TRBJ2-3, the complete variable domain reads NAGVMQNPRHLVRRRGQEARLRCSPMKGHSHVYWYRQLPEEGLKFMVYLQKENIIDESGMPKERFSAEFPKEGPSILRIQQVVRGDSAAYFCASSPRQSDTQYFGPGTRLTVL.

This clonotype was seen many times. The chain links TRBV12-3 or TRBV12-4 to TRBJ1-1, with TRBD1 matching 7 bases. CDR3 length equals 16 residues. The J segment lost 5 bases and the V segment lost 4 bases, leaving 13 bases of the junction unmatched. CDR3 coding DNA: TGTGCCAGCAGTTCCGGGACAGACATTAAGGGGACTGAAGCTTTCTTT. The encoded protein is CASSSGTDIKGTEAFF.

This chain joins TRBV4-2 and TRBJ2-1, with 9 bases that match TRBD2. CDR1 LGHNA and CDR2 YNFKEQ come from the germline V gene. The CDR3 has 16 amino acids. Trimming at V came to 0 bases and at J to 4 bases, leaving 4 bases not matched to a gene. CDR3 DNA: TGTGCCAGCAGCCAAGAAGGCGGGGGGGGGTACAATGAGCAGTTCTTC. It is translated as CASSQEGGGGYNEQFF.

This clonotype showed up many times. The chain joins TRBV5-1 to TRBJ1-2; 7 bases are shared with TRBD1. The CDR3 covers 15 residues. Germline CDR1 and CDR2: SGHRS and YFSETQ. V was clipped by 4 bases and J by 3 bases; unmatched bases: 9. The DNA of the CDR3 is TGCGCCAGCAGCCCTACCGGACAGGACCACTATGGCTACACCTTC. Translated, it gives CASSPTGQDHYGYTF.

The chain has TRBV6-5 and TRBJ1-1; D remains unclear. Between the trimmed V and J ends, which lost 6 bases and 11 bases, there was a span of 13 bases. The CDR3 is 11 amino acids. The germline gives CDR1 MNHEY, CDR2 SVGAGI. CDR3: CASRANLAAFF. The CDR3 coding sequence is TGTGCCAGCAGGGCGAACCTCGCGGCTTTCTTT.

This clonotype was seen more than once but under ten times. The chain uses TRBV7-3 and TRBJ2-6; D is undetermined. The CDR3 totals 15 residues. V gave up 1 base and J gave up 2 bases, with 6 bases separating them. CDR1 is SGHTA and CDR2 is FQGTGA in the germline V gene. The CDR3 sequence is CASSLNGAGANVLTF. DNA for the CDR3: TGTGCCAGCAGCTTAAATGGGGCTGGGGCCAACGTCCTGACTTTC.

This clonotype was found a few times. The rearrangement uses TRBV7-7 and TRBJ2-1, with D tentatively TRBD2 (7 bases). Germline values: CDR1 SSHAT, CDR2 FNYEAQ (reference sequence). Trimming stripped 1 base from V and 4 bases from J, with 14 bases between. The CDR3 length is 16 residues. CDR3 region: CASSLGPGGQYNEQFF. The CDR3 region has the DNA TGTGCCAGCAGCTTAGGGCCGGGGGGCCAGTACAATGAGCAGTTCTTC.

The rearrangement uses TRBV5-1 and TRBJ1-1; unclear D gene. Germline CDR1 and CDR2: SGHRS and YFSETQ. Trimming removed 0 bases at V and 4 bases at J, with 13 bases between. The CDR3 contains 15 residues. The CDR3 here is CASSLGGIGGTEAFF. The CDR3 bases are TGCGCCAGCAGCTTGGGTGGGATCGGAGGCACTGAAGCTTTCTTT.

As concerns this clonotype: The conserved phenylalanine or tryptophan normally closing the CDR3 is absent here, so this likely arose from a read error. The chain is built from TRBV29-1 and TRBJ2-7, with D possibly being TRBD2 (5 bases). The V end lost 4 bases, the J end lost 0 bases, and 10 bases lay between the germline ends. The length of the CDR3 is 13 residues. Germline CDR1 SQVTM, CDR2 ANQGSEA. DNA for the CDR3: TGCAGCGTTGTGTGGAGGAACTCCTACGAGCAGTACCTC. It yields the protein CSVVWRNSYEQYL.

This clonotype has a handful of counts. The chain employs TRBV6-1 and TRBJ2-7; D remains unclear. V shed 2 bases and J shed 4 bases, with 9 bases lying between them. This CDR3 comprises 13 residues. CDR1 and CDR2 (germline): MNHNS, SASEGT. The CDR3 sequence: CASSEFPPYEQYV. The DNA for the CDR3 is TGTGCCAGCAGTGAATTCCCTCCTTACGAGCAGTACGTC.

V usage is TRBV6-5 and J usage is TRBJ1-2; perhaps TRBD1 as D (6 bases). This CDR3 has 13 amino acids. Trimming shortened V by 6 bases and J by 7 bases, and 15 bases separated the two germline ends. Germline V gives CDR1 MNHEY, CDR2 SVGAGI. The CDR3 is CASSRPRGVGYTF. The CDR3, as DNA: TGTGCCAGCAGCCGCCCAAGGGGGGTTGGCTACACCTTC.

This clonotype has just a few counts. This rearrangement joins TRBV12-3 or TRBV12-4 to TRBJ2-7, with 9 bases lining up with TRBD1. V trimming: 5 bases; J trimming: 5 bases; junction bases outside the gene matches: 13. This CDR3 has 16 amino acids. The chain's CDR3 is CASSAPEGQGHNEQYF. CDR3 coding DNA: TGTGCCAGCAGTGCCCCCGAGGGACAGGGTCACAACGAGCAGTACTTC.

V is TRBV9 and J is TRBJ2-2; D unresolved. Looked up from germline, CDR1 is SGDLS and CDR2 is YYNGEE. Trimming removed 3 bases from V and 6 bases from J, with 3 bases in between. This CDR3 is 11 amino acids long. This CDR3 reads CASSAAGELFF. The CDR3 DNA reads TGTGCCAGCAGCGCCGCCGGGGAGCTGTTTTTT.

The chain uses TRBV5-1 and TRBJ1-1; maybe TRBD1 (6 bases). V was shortened by 4 bases and J by 6 bases, with 13 bases between the two germline ends. This CDR3 is built from 13 residues. CDR1 is SGHRS and CDR2 is YFSETQ in the germline V gene. CDR3 sequence (DNA): TGCGCCAGCAGCCTCGCAGCAGGGGCTGAAGCTTTCTTT. Amino acid sequence: CASSLAAGAEAFF. The full variable domain, its missing parts supplied by reference TRBV5-1 and TRBJ1-1, is KAGVTQTPRYLIKTRGQQVTLSCSPISGHRSVSWYQQTPGQGLQFLFEYFSETQRNKGNFPGRFSGRQFSNSRSEMNVSTLELGDSALYLCASSLAAGAEAFFGQGTRLTVV.

The chain combines TRBV7-6 with TRBJ2-1; TRBD2 agrees at 8 bases. The CDR3 length is 16 residues. The germline V gene encodes CDR1 SGHVS and CDR2 FNYEAQ. V shed 1 base, J shed 1 base, and the junction held 3 bases outside the gene matches. As DNA, the CDR3 is TGTGCCAGCAGCTTAGTCCCGGGGGGGTCCTACAATGAGCAGTTCTTC. It is translated as CASSLVPGGSYNEQFF.

This clonotype has just a few counts. The J gene is TRBJ2-1, the V gene TRBV6-1; D call uncertain. Germline V gene data show CDR1 as MNHNS and CDR2 as SASEGT. This CDR3 comprises 14 residues. V lost 2 bases, J lost 2 bases, and 7 bases lay in between. The CDR3 sequence: CASSEYDPYNEQFF. In DNA form, the CDR3 reads TGTGCCAGCAGTGAATACGACCCCTACAATGAGCAGTTCTTC.

This clonotype was recorded a few times. This chain uses TRBV5-1 with TRBJ2-3, with D perhaps given as TRBD1 or TRBD2 (5 bases each). Germline V gene data show CDR1 as SGHRS and CDR2 as YFSETQ. The CDR3 consists of 16 residues. The germline V and J ends were trimmed by 4 bases and 2 bases, with 17 bases remaining between them. The CDR3 protein is CASSAEGRQITDTQYF. CDR3 bases: TGCGCCAGCAGCGCCGAGGGACGGCAGATCACAGATACGCAGTATTTT.

The J gene is TRBJ2-5, the V gene TRBV7-2; 8 nucleotides line up with TRBD1. Germline V CDR1 and CDR2: SGHTA, FQGNSA. With V trimmed by 7 bases and J by 5 bases, 9 bases remained unmatched. This CDR3 is 14 amino acids long. The CDR3 reads CASNPDRVRETQYF. The CDR3 nucleotides read TGTGCCAGCAATCCGGACAGGGTCCGTGAGACCCAGTACTTC.

The chain uses TRBV18 and TRBJ2-7; 9 bases fit TRBD1. The CDR3 sequence is 15 residues long. In germline, CDR1 is KGHSH, CDR2 LQKENI. Germline trimming cut 4 bases from V and 2 bases from J; bases unmatched to any gene: 6. This chain's CDR3 is CASSLGTGTTYEQYF. In DNA, the CDR3 is TGTGCCAGCTCACTTGGGACAGGGACCACCTACGAGCAGTACTTC.

This clonotype was counted many times. V gene TRBV7-6 combines with J gene TRBJ2-1; D is possibly TRBD2 (5 bases). Germline V CDR1 and CDR2: SGHVS, FNYEAQ. V was cut by 1 base and J by 10 bases, with 20 bases left in between. This CDR3 has 16 residues. The CDR3 DNA sequence: TGTGCCAGCAGCTTAGACTCAAGAGGACCCCGGGGAGAGCAGTTCTTC. Translated: CASSLDSRGPRGEQFF.

This clonotype has a handful of counts. This chain joins TRBV9 and TRBJ2-5; the D gene is possibly TRBD2 (5 bases). V shed 2 bases and J shed 2 bases, with 16 bases lying between them. This CDR3 spans 16 amino acids. Germline V gene lookup returns CDR1 SGDLS and CDR2 YYNGEE. This CDR3 reads CASSVLPSREQETQYF. The CDR3 bases are TGTGCCAGCAGCGTCCTACCGTCCCGGGAACAAGAGACCCAGTACTTC.

This clonotype was detected a few times. This sequence joins TRBV3-1 and TRBJ1-6; no clear D gene. V lost 7 bases, J lost 6 bases, and 13 bases lay in between. From germline, CDR1 is LGHDT and CDR2 YNNKEL (reference sequence). The CDR3 has 14 residues. For the CDR3, the DNA is TGTGCCAGCACCAAATCCGAAAGTAATTCACCCCTCCACTTT. It is translated as CASTKSESNSPLHF.

V is TRBV24-1 and J is TRBJ2-1; 11 nucleotides line up with TRBD1. Germline lookup yields CDR1 KGHDR and CDR2 SFDVKD. V lost 3 bases to trimming and J lost 9 bases; unmatched junction nucleotides: 15. The CDR3 has 18 residues. CDR3 amino acids: CATSDKKAGTGGPIEQFF. CDR3 DNA sequence: TGTGCCACCAGTGATAAGAAAGCCGGGACAGGGGGTCCAATTGAGCAGTTCTTC.

This clonotype was detected a few times. The CDR3 DNA is TGTGCCAGCAGCGGAACTGGTGGGCTTAGGAGCTATGGCTACACCTTC. Encoded protein: CASSGTGGLRSYGYTF. This rearrangement joins TRBV9 to TRBJ1-2, with unresolved D. This CDR3 spans 16 amino acids. With 3 bases removed from V and 4 bases from J, the gap between germline ends came to 19 bases. Germline assignment: CDR1 SGDLS and CDR2 YYNGEE.

Points on this clonotype: A junction boundary mismatches the germline segment, possibly from a read error. The chain joins TRBV7-2 to TRBJ2-5; TRBD1 or TRBD2 may be the D gene (5 bases each). The germline V gene encodes CDR1 SGHTA and CDR2 FQGNSA. The length of the CDR3 is 11 residues. The CDR3 region is CASSWGTLRHF. CDR3 DNA sequence: TGTGCCAGCAGCTGGGGGACCCTGAGGCACTTC.

The sample holds a few counts of this clonotype. V is TRBV20-1 and J is TRBJ2-1; no clear D gene. CDR3 length equals 13 residues. V was trimmed by 3 bases and J by 0 bases, leaving 6 bases between them. Germline V lookup: CDR1 DFQATT, CDR2 SNEGSKA (reference sequence). This CDR3 is CSARTGSYNEQFF. CDR3 nucleotide sequence: TGCAGTGCTAGGACGGGCTCCTACAATGAGCAGTTCTTC.

There are many counts of this clonotype. V and J are TRBV5-6 and TRBJ1-2; D ambiguous. The CDR3 has 14 amino acids. The germline V and J ends were trimmed by 4 bases and 8 bases, with 18 bases remaining between them. Looked up from germline, CDR1 is SGHDT and CDR2 is YYEEEE. As DNA, the CDR3 is TGTGCCAGCAGCCCGGGCTTCGCAAATAGGGGCTACACCTTC. Translating it yields CASSPGFANRGYTF.

Only a few counts were recorded for this clonotype. The genes are TRBV28 and TRBJ1-6; 7 positions match TRBD1. The CDR3 covers 15 residues. Unmatched junction bases numbered 14, after V lost 10 bases and J lost 8 bases. CDR1 MDHEN and CDR2 SYDVKM come from the germline V gene. CDR3 loop: CAIPTGDQEDSPLHF. Written as DNA, the CDR3 is TGTGCCATCCCAACAGGGGACCAGGAAGATTCACCCCTCCACTTT. Based on the CDR3 plus reference TRBV28 and TRBJ1-6, the full variable domain is DVKVTQSSRYLVKRTGEKVFLECVQDMDHENMFWYRQDPGLGLRLIYFSYDVKMKEKGDIPEGYSVSREKKERFSLILESASTNQTSMYLCAIPTGDQEDSPLHFGNGTRLTVT.